The present entry profiles one T cell receptor beta chain with its context. The antigen is not known. The data were produced by immunoSEQ multiplex PCR, yet TCRdb's version contains in-frame clones alone and is incomplete. This sample yields over 80,000 clones, of which 90% to 95% are seen a single time; approximately 0.43% belongs to the top ten. The record originates from a study of OX40 agonist ivuxolimab in advanced cancers. Study-wide findings and caveats: Among expanded peripheral T cells, antigen specificity went undetermined.

The V gene's germline CDR1 is ENHRY and CDR2 SYGVKD. This CDR3 region has 13 residues. The V gene end was trimmed by 7 bases and the J gene end by 7 bases; junction bases not matched to a gene: 8. This sample comprised CD4+ or CD8+ T cells sorted from blood, obtained in a trial of the OX40 agonist ivuxolimab. This clonotype was sampled from an adult with an advanced solid tumor such as melanoma, head and neck, liver or kidney cancer. The rearrangement links TRBV10-3 to TRBJ2-7; TRBD2 aligns across 9 bases. The CDR3 sequence is CAIKVAGAEEQYF. The CDR3 DNA follows: TGTGCCATCAAAGTAGCGGGAGCAGAAGAGCAGTACTTC.